A selection of T cell receptor beta chains follows, all from one sample in a study of T cell changes during pregnancy in multiple sclerosis. The protocol was immunoSEQ multiplex PCR, while the TCRdb copy is restricted to in-frame clones and leaves out a portion. The sample yields roughly 90,000 clones, 91% seen once. This specimen was peripheral blood, taken in the first trimester of pregnancy. Receptor source: a female donor in good health, enrolled as a control in a pregnancy study. The CDR3 runs from the conserved cysteine through the conserved F or W. D genes are given only for firm matches. A clone size is listed for some rows: how often the clone was seen (once, few, many), or a class if it is expanded.

TRBJ2-2 TRBV4-3 TRBD1 . TGCGCCAGCAGCCAAGATCTCCACAGGGGGGCATTGAACACCGGGGAGCTGTTTTTT CASSQDLHRGALNTGELFF
TRBJ2-1 TRBV5-1 . . TGCGCCAGCAGCTTGGTGTCAGGATCGGGGGTGCGGTACAATGAGCAGTTCTTC CASSLVSGSGVRYNEQFF
TRBJ1-1 TRBV11-1 TRBD1 . TGTGCCAGCAGCTTAGCGCTCGGACAGGCTTTTGAAGCTTTCTTT CASSLALGQAFEAFF
TRBJ2-2 TRBV19 TRBD1 . TGTGCCAGTAAACAACCGGGACAGATGGCCGGGGAGCTGTTTTTT CASKQPGQMAGELFF
TRBJ1-5 TRBV19 . . TGTGCCAGTAGTCTGTCTAGCAATCAGCCCCAGCATTTT CASSLSSNQPQHF
TRBJ2-7 TRBV11-2 . . TGTGCCAGCAGCTTAGGGGCCCTGAGCTCCTACGAGCAGTACTTC CASSLGALSSYEQYF
TRBJ2-7 TRBV2 . . TGTGCCAGCAGTGAAGAGGGACACCCAGGGTACGAGCAGTACTTC CASSEEGHPGYEQYF
TRBJ2-7 TRBV2 . . TGTGCCAGCAGTCCCATCGCAACTGCTCGAGGAGGGGAGCAGTACTTC CASSPIATARGGEQYF
TRBJ2-1 TRBV6-1 . . TGTGCCAGCAGTGAAGCTGGGGGGTCCTACAATGAGCAGTTCTTC CASSEAGGSYNEQFF
TRBJ2-3 TRBV5-6 . . TGTGCCAGCAGCCCCCTTCCGGGGTCAGATACGCAGTATTTT CASSPLPGSDTQYF
TRBJ2-2 TRBV6-5 . . TGTGCCAGCAGGAGCGGACGGAAACATACCGGGGAGCTGTTTTTT CASRSGRKHTGELFF
TRBJ2-7 TRBV6-6 TRBD1 once TGTGCCAGCAACCGGGACAGTATCTACGAGCAGTACTTC CASNRDSIYEQYF
TRBJ2-3 TRBV10-2 TRBD2 . TGCGCCAGCAGGGGGAGGGCGCTCACAGATACGCAGTATTTT CASRGRALTDTQYF
TRBJ2-7 TRBV18 TRBD1 . TGTGCCAGCTCACCGTGGGGGACAGGAAAGGGCGAGCAGTACTTC CASSPWGTGKGEQYF
TRBJ1-4 TRBV15 . . TGTGCCACCAGCAGGGCCCGGGGGGCGGGAACTAATGAAAAACTGTTTTTT CATSRARGAGTNEKLFF
TRBJ2-1 TRBV7-3 . . TGTGCCAGCAGCCTCGGGGGTTATGAGCAGTTCTTC CASSLGGYEQFF
TRBJ2-2 TRBV5-1 TRBD2 . TGCGCCAGCAGCCCAATCGGACTAGGTCACACCGGGGAGCTGTTTTTT CASSPIGLGHTGELFF
TRBJ1-1 TRBV30 . few TGTGCCTGGAGTGTACGGGGTGGGGCTTTCTTT CAWSVRGGAFF
TRBJ2-5 TRBV5-1 TRBD1 . TGCGCCAGCAGCTTGCTTCAGGGGGCAGAGACCCAGTACTTC CASSLLQGAETQYF
TRBJ1-5 TRBV27 . . TGTGCCAGCGCTCCCGGGGGGGGACGACAGCCCCAGCATTTT CASAPGGGRQPQHF
TRBJ2-4 TRBV4-1 . . TGCGCCAGCAGCCAAGAAGTGGGGGACTCGAGAGACATTCAGTACTTC CASSQEVGDSRDIQYF
TRBJ1-6 TRBV7-2 . once TGTGCCAGCAGCTTTTTAGGACAGAATAATTCACCCCTCCACTTT CASSFLGQNNSPLHF
TRBJ1-1 TRBV6-1 TRBD1 once TGTGCCAGCAGTGAAAACAGGGGTCATACTGAAGCTTTCTTT CASSENRGHTEAFF
TRBJ1-3 TRBV27 . . TGTGCCAGCAGTTTCTCGGCTGGAAACACCATATATTTT CASSFSAGNTIYF
TRBJ2-3 TRBV7-8 TRBD2 . TGTGCCAGCAGCCACGCCGGGTTCGAGGGCGGGGGGGGCACAGATACGCAGTATTTT CASSHAGFEGGGGTDTQYF
TRBJ2-7 TRBV5-4 TRBD2 . TGTGCCAGCAGCTTCACCGGGGGGAATCGGATCGAGCAGTACTTC CASSFTGGNRIEQYF
TRBJ2-5 TRBV27 . . TGTGCCAGCAGTTTGTCGGGAGAGACCCAGTACTTC CASSLSGETQYF
TRBJ1-3 TRBV30 . . TGTGCCTGGAGTTGGGGGCGCTCCGGAAACACCATATATTTT CAWSWGRSGNTIYF
TRBJ1-1 TRBV4-2 . . TGTGCCAGCAGCCAGCCCAGGGGTATAGACACTGAAGCTTTCTTT CASSQPRGIDTEAFF
TRBJ1-4 TRBV4-2 . . TGTGCCAGCAGCCAAGATATGGGACAAGGTAATGAAAAACTGTTTTTT CASSQDMGQGNEKLFF
TRBJ1-2 TRBV4-3 . . TGCGCCAGCAGCCAAGAAAGAACAGCCAACTATGGCTACACCTTC CASSQERTANYGYTF
TRBJ1-3 TRBV28 . . TGTGCCAGCAGTTCGACAGGCCGGGGGGTCTTTGGAAACACCATATATTTT CASSSTGRGVFGNTIYF
TRBJ1-6 TRBV7-2 TRBD1 . TGTGCCAGCAGTCGGGACAGGGGAATTGCACCCCTCCACTTT CASSRDRGIAPLHF
TRBJ2-1 TRBV5-1 TRBD2 . TGCGCCAGCAGGAGTAGCGGGGACTCCTACAATGAGCAGTTCTTC CASRSSGDSYNEQFF
TRBJ1-1 TRBV4-1 . . TGCGCCAGCAGCCAAGACATTAGGAACACTGAAGCTTTCTTT CASSQDIRNTEAFF